Following are 24 T cell receptor beta chains from one sample sequenced in a study of shared clonotypes between healthy human individuals. Here immunoSEQ multiplex PCR was the method, and the copy in TCRdb shows in-frame clones only, minus some. The repertoire consists of roughly 2.6 million clones, with 85% to 95% occurring once and the leading ten covering around 0.14%. Sequenced: naive CD4+ T cells sorted from blood. Subset specified: CD45RA+ positively selected. These receptor sequences come from a man younger than 30 in good health.

J is TRBJ1-5 and V is TRBV18; unclear D gene. The V end lost 2 bases, the J end lost 0 bases, and 5 bases lay between the germline ends. CDR3 length: 14 residues. Germline V lookup: CDR1 KGHSH, CDR2 LQKENI. The CDR3 region is CASSPWYSNQPQHF. The CDR3 nucleotides are TGTGCCAGCTCACCATGGTATAGCAATCAGCCCCAGCATTTT.

Comment on this clone: Mismatch with germline at one junction end may stem from a read error. The rearrangement joins TRBV7-2 to TRBJ2-1; 7 bases are shared with TRBD1. Germline CDR1 is SGHTA and CDR2 is FQGNSA. The CDR3 runs to 17 residues. The CDR3: CASSLGGRLSSYNEQFF. The CDR3 bases are TGTGCCAGCAGTTTAGGGGGCAGACTAAGCTCCTACAATGAGCAGTTCTTC.

About this clone: The same CDR3 also results from other DNA sequences found in this sample. The chain couples TRBV5-6 to TRBJ1-6, with D hard to call. The CDR3 is 15 residues long. Trimming pared 4 bases from V and 0 bases from J, leaving 8 bases between. The germline CDR1 and CDR2 sequences are SGHDT and YYEEEE. This CDR3 is CASSLGSSYNSPLHF. The CDR3 DNA reads TGTGCCAGCAGCCTGGGGAGCTCCTATAATTCACCCCTCCACTTT.

V is TRBV5-1 and J is TRBJ2-7, with 7 bases aligning to TRBD1. Germline V gene lookup returns CDR1 SGHRS and CDR2 YFSETQ. J lost 3 bases, V lost 4 bases, and 7 bases had no gene match. This CDR3 comprises 14 residues. The CDR3 sequence: CASSPGTDNYEQYF. Written as DNA, the CDR3 is TGCGCCAGCAGCCCGGGGACAGATAACTACGAGCAGTACTTC. Filled out from reference TRBV5-1 and TRBJ2-7, the complete variable domain reads KAGVTQTPRYLIKTRGQQVTLSCSPISGHRSVSWYQQTPGQGLQFLFEYFSETQRNKGNFPGRFSGRQFSNSRSEMNVSTLELGDSALYLCASSPGTDNYEQYFGPGTRLTVT.

The J gene is TRBJ2-1, the V gene TRBV30; TRBD1 matches at 8 bases. The CDR3 runs to 15 residues. CDR1 is GTSNPN, CDR2 SVGIG, per germline (reference sequence). Trimming took 1 base from V and 2 from J; bases not matched to a gene: 4. This CDR3 reads CAWSARTGTYNEQFF. The DNA of the CDR3 is TGTGCCTGGAGTGCACGGACAGGGACCTACAATGAGCAGTTCTTC. Combining the CDR3 with reference TRBV30 and TRBJ2-1 gives the whole variable domain SQTIHQWPATLVQPVGSPLSLECTVEGTSNPNLYWYRQAAGRGLQLLFYSVGIGQISSEVPQNLSASRPQDRQFILSSKKLLLSDSGFYLCAWSARTGTYNEQFFGPGTRLTVL.

CDR3 protein: CASSFWTSNTGELFF. The CDR3 coding sequence is TGCGCCAGCAGCTTTTGGACATCGAACACCGGGGAGCTGTTTTTT. V and J are TRBV5-1 and TRBJ2-2, with D perhaps matching TRBD1 (5 bases). CDR3 length: 15 amino acids. Germline CDR1 and CDR2: SGHRS and YFSETQ. Trimming took off 2 bases at V and 0 bases at J, with 8 bases between the two ends. Looking up the rest from reference TRBV5-1 and TRBJ2-2 gives the full variable domain: KAGVTQTPRYLIKTRGQQVTLSCSPISGHRSVSWYQQTPGQGLQFLFEYFSETQRNKGNFPGRFSGRQFSNSRSEMNVSTLELGDSALYLCASSFWTSNTGELFFGEGSRLTVL.

This chain uses TRBV18 with TRBJ2-3; D remains unclear. V lost 3 bases and J 0 bases, leaving 10 bases between the germline ends. The germline V gene encodes CDR1 KGHSH and CDR2 LQKENI. This CDR3 contains 15 residues. CDR3 in DNA: TGTGCCAGCTCACCCGTCTCTTCAAGCACAGATACGCAGTATTTT. It is translated as CASSPVSSSTDTQYF.

The V gene is TRBV12-5, the J gene TRBJ1-1; tentative D call: TRBD1 (5 bases). V was pared by 2 bases and J by 4 bases, with 14 bases between. Germline CDR1 LGHNT, CDR2 FRNRAP. This CDR3 has 15 residues. The CDR3 nucleotides are TGTGCTAGTGGTTTGACCACTGGCGGGGGCACTGAAGCTTTCTTT. Amino acid sequence: CASGLTTGGGTEAFF.

A note on this clone: Other DNA sequences in the same sample also yield this CDR3. This chain joins TRBV6-1 and TRBJ1-2; D uncertain. Trimming pared 2 bases from V and 4 bases from J, leaving 5 bases between. The germline V gene has CDR1 MNHNS and CDR2 SASEGT. The CDR3 is made up of 12 amino acids. The CDR3 DNA follows: TGTGCCAGCAGTGAAATCGGCTATGGCTACACCTTC. Amino acid sequence: CASSEIGYGYTF.

The chain combines TRBV5-1 with TRBJ2-6; 12 nucleotides align to TRBD1. Trimming removed 1 base from V and 2 bases from J; junction bases left unmatched: 10. The CDR3 runs 20 residues. CDR1 is SGHRS and CDR2 is YFSETQ in the germline V gene. CDR3 region: CASSLYGPGQGAPGANVLTF. The CDR3 bases are TGCGCCAGCAGCTTGTACGGACCGGGACAGGGGGCGCCTGGGGCCAACGTCCTGACTTTC.

This chain joins TRBV2 and TRBJ2-1, with D possibly TRBD1 on 6 matching bases. The CDR3 covers 14 residues. The V end lost 4 bases, the J end lost 6 bases, and 13 bases lay between the germline ends. The germline V gene has CDR1 SNHLY and CDR2 FYNNEI. The CDR3 protein is CASSADRTINEQFF. As DNA, the CDR3 is TGTGCCAGCAGTGCGGACAGAACGATCAATGAGCAGTTCTTC.

The chain joins TRBV7-2 to TRBJ2-1, with TRBD2 identical over 7 bases. After removal of 5 bases from V and 0 bases from J, the junction contained 10 bases not matched to a gene. The CDR3 has 17 amino acids. Germline CDR1 is SGHTA and CDR2 is FQGNSA. The CDR3 bases are TGTGCCAGCAGCACCATGCTAGCGGTGAGCTCCTACAATGAGCAGTTCTTC. Residues: CASSTMLAVSSYNEQFF. The full variable domain, its missing parts supplied by reference TRBV7-2 and TRBJ2-1, is GAGVSQSPSNKVTEKGKDVELRCDPISGHTALYWYRQSLGQGLEFLIYFQGNSAPDKSGLPSDRFSAERTGGSVSTLTIQRTQQEDSAVYLCASSTMLAVSSYNEQFFGPGTRLTVL.

The chain employs TRBV7-2 and TRBJ2-7; 10 positions match TRBD1. J lost 3 bases, V lost 5 bases, and 7 bases had no gene match. The CDR3 contains 15 residues. CDR1 and CDR2 (germline): SGHTA, FQGNSA. This CDR3 is CASSPARDRGYEQYF. The DNA of the CDR3 is TGTGCCAGCAGCCCCGCCAGGGACAGGGGCTACGAGCAGTACTTC.

The CDR3 loop reads CASSLGRDFAGELFF. The CDR3 bases are TGTGCCAGCAGTTTGGGCAGGGATTTCGCCGGGGAGCTGTTTTTT. The chain joins TRBV28 to TRBJ2-2; tentatively, D is TRBD1 (5 bases). This CDR3 region has 15 residues. V dropped 3 bases and J dropped 6 bases, with 14 bases sitting between them. Germline loops: CDR1 MDHEN, CDR2 SYDVKM.

The chain links TRBV11-2 to TRBJ1-2; the D gene is possibly TRBD1 (5 bases). Trimming cost V 5 bases and J 4 bases, with 11 bases left between them. Germline CDR1 reads SGHAT; CDR2 reads FQNNGV. CDR3 length equals 13 residues. CDR3 sequence reads: CASSPGTTYGYTF. CDR3 coding DNA: TGTGCCAGCAGCCCCGGGACCACCTATGGCTACACCTTC.

The rearrangement uses TRBV7-6 and TRBJ1-4; perhaps TRBD1 as D (6 bases). In germline, CDR1 is SGHVS, CDR2 FNYEAQ. The CDR3 totals 16 residues. V dropped 5 bases and J dropped 7 bases, with 20 bases sitting between them. DNA of the CDR3: TGTGCCAGCAGCCCGTCCGGGACCCGAGGGGGTGAAAAACTGTTTTTT. Translated: CASSPSGTRGGEKLFF.

The chain recombines TRBV7-8 with TRBJ2-2, with D uncertain. CDR1 SGHVS and CDR2 FQNEAQ come from the germline V gene. CDR3 size: 16 residues. V was pared by 4 bases and J by 4 bases, with 16 bases between. The CDR3 nucleotides are TGTGCCAGCAGCTCCTTACCTATTCCAAGCACCGGGGAGCTGTTTTTT. Translation gives CASSSLPIPSTGELFF.

The chain combines TRBV2 with TRBJ2-3, with TRBD1 matching over 7 bases. Unmatched junction bases numbered 13, after V lost 7 bases and J lost 6 bases. In germline, CDR1 is SNHLY, CDR2 FYNNEI. There are 15 residues in the CDR3. The CDR3 nucleotides are TGTGCCAGCAACCAACTCACGACAGGGTCGGATACGCAGTATTTT. Protein: CASNQLTTGSDTQYF.

The rearrangement links TRBV19 to TRBJ1-2; tentative D call: TRBD1 (5 bases). V gave up 4 bases and J gave up 1 base, with 13 bases separating them. Germline V gene data show CDR1 as LNHDA and CDR2 as SQIVND (reference sequence). CDR3 length equals 15 residues. For the CDR3, the DNA is TGTGCCAGTAGTAGGGACGGGAGTGATAACTATGGCTACACCTTC. This encodes CASSRDGSDNYGYTF.

The chain joins TRBV19 to TRBJ2-2; the D call may be TRBD1 or TRBD2 (5 bases each). V shed 6 bases and J shed 1 base, with 15 bases lying between them. Per the germline V gene, CDR1 is LNHDA and CDR2 is SQIVND (reference sequence). The CDR3 extends over 16 amino acids. The CDR3 DNA follows: TGTGCCAGTAGCCTCTCCGGGACCGGGAACACCGGGGAGCTGTTTTTT. It yields the protein CASSLSGTGNTGELFF.

The chain carries TRBV5-1 and TRBJ2-5, with 13 bases fitting TRBD2. Germline trimming cut 4 bases from V and 1 base from J; bases unmatched to any gene: 10. CDR3 length equals 18 residues. Germline assignment: CDR1 SGHRS and CDR2 YFSETQ. The CDR3 protein is CASSPVPGLAGIQETQYF. CDR3 DNA: TGCGCCAGCAGCCCTGTCCCGGGACTAGCGGGAATCCAAGAGACCCAGTACTTC. The variable domain in full, completed from reference TRBV5-1 and TRBJ2-5, reads KAGVTQTPRYLIKTRGQQVTLSCSPISGHRSVSWYQQTPGQGLQFLFEYFSETQRNKGNFPGRFSGRQFSNSRSEMNVSTLELGDSALYLCASSPVPGLAGIQETQYFGPGTRLLVL.

Remarks on this clone: Other nucleotide sequences from this sample produce the same CDR3. This chain uses TRBV7-8 with TRBJ1-2; a possible D gene is TRBD1 (5 bases). V was cut by 5 bases and J by 4 bases, with 8 bases left in between. Germline CDR1 SGHVS, CDR2 FQNEAQ. This CDR3 is built from 12 residues. CDR3 sequence: CASSPDSYGYTF. The CDR3 DNA is TGTGCCAGCAGCCCAGACAGCTATGGCTACACCTTC. Full variable domain (missing parts from reference TRBV7-8 and TRBJ1-2): GAGVSQSPRYKVAKRGQDVALRCDPISGHVSLFWYQQALGQGPEFLTYFQNEAQLDKSGLPSDRFFAERPEGSVSTLKIQRTQQEDSAVYLCASSPDSYGYTFGSGTRLTVV.

Only one count was recorded for this clone. V gene TRBV28 combines with J gene TRBJ1-2; D possibly corresponds to TRBD1 (6 bases). The CDR3 is made up of 16 amino acids. Germline lookup yields CDR1 MDHEN and CDR2 SYDVKM. Deletions cut 6 bases from V and 4 bases from J, with 21 bases between. The CDR3 coding sequence is TGTGCCAGCAGCCTCGGAGGAGGGGGGCAGGCCTATGGCTACACCTTC. It is translated as CASSLGGGGQAYGYTF.

The chain uses TRBV5-1 and TRBJ1-4, with a weak D call TRBD1 (6 bases). Trimming removed 9 bases from V and 4 bases from J, with 13 bases in between. The germline V gene has CDR1 SGHRS and CDR2 YFSETQ. This CDR3 has 13 amino acids. CDR3 region: CATSDSNNEKLFF. For the CDR3, the DNA is TGCGCCACCTCGGACAGCAATAATGAAAAACTGTTTTTT.